The 5 T cell receptor beta chains below all came from one sample that was sequenced in a study of blood T cell repertoires in COVID-19. Using immunoSEQ multiplex PCR, the repertoire was profiled, and TCRdb retains in-frame clones only, with some absent. Among 200,000 to 250,000 clones listed, 83% were seen once. Sequenced: peripheral blood. The source is a woman in her twenties or thirties with COVID-19, enrolled during active disease.

This chain connects TRBV28 to TRBJ1-5; TRBD1 matches at 9 bases. CDR1 and CDR2 from the germline V gene are MDHEN and SYDVKM. CDR3 size: 15 residues. The V gene end was trimmed by 7 bases and the J gene end by 0 bases; junction bases not matched to a gene: 4. As DNA, the CDR3 is TGTGCCAGCAATACGGGACAGGGTAGCAATCAGCCCCAGCATTTT. Its translation is CASNTGQGSNQPQHF. Looking up the rest from reference TRBV28 and TRBJ1-5 gives the full variable domain: DVKVTQSSRYLVKRTGEKVFLECVQDMDHENMFWYRQDPGLGLRLIYFSYDVKMKEKGDIPEGYSVSREKKERFSLILESASTNQTSMYLCASNTGQGSNQPQHFGDGTRLSIL.

V gene TRBV5-4 combines with J gene TRBJ1-4, with 9 bases identical to TRBD1. The CDR3 covers 17 residues. Looked up from germline, CDR1 is SGHNT and CDR2 is YYREEE (reference sequence). With 1 base clipped from V and 5 bases from J, the junction kept 9 bases outside the gene matches. CDR3 nucleotides: TGTGCCAGCAGCTTGAAACTACAGGGGGCGCGGAATGAAAAACTGTTTTTT. Translated: CASSLKLQGARNEKLFF.

CDR3 sequence reads: CASSRGRGMANEKLFF. CDR3 in DNA: TGTGCCAGCAGCCGCGGCAGGGGAATGGCTAATGAAAAACTGTTTTTT. The rearrangement uses TRBV9 and TRBJ1-4; perhaps TRBD1 as D (6 bases). Looked up from germline, CDR1 is SGDLS and CDR2 is YYNGEE. V was cut by 4 bases and J by 3 bases, with 16 bases left in between. The CDR3 is 16 amino acids.

This clone was counted a single time. V gene TRBV6-6 combines with J gene TRBJ1-1; D gene uncertain. The germline V and J ends were trimmed by 6 bases and 1 base, with 15 bases remaining between them. This CDR3 is built from 15 residues. Germline CDR1 is MNHNY and CDR2 is SVGAGI (reference sequence). CDR3 region: CASRVPPNANTEAFF. The CDR3 region has the DNA TGTGCCAGCAGGGTCCCCCCTAATGCGAACACTGAAGCTTTCTTT.

The J gene is TRBJ2-5, the V gene TRBV4-2, with 7 bases matching TRBD2. The germline V gene has CDR1 LGHNA and CDR2 YNFKEQ. The CDR3 is 15 residues long. Trimming removed 1 base from V and 1 base from J; junction bases left unmatched: 3. The CDR3 DNA reads TGTGCCAGCAGCCAAGCCTCTAGCGGCCAAGAGACCCAGTACTTC. This codes for CASSQASSGQETQYF.